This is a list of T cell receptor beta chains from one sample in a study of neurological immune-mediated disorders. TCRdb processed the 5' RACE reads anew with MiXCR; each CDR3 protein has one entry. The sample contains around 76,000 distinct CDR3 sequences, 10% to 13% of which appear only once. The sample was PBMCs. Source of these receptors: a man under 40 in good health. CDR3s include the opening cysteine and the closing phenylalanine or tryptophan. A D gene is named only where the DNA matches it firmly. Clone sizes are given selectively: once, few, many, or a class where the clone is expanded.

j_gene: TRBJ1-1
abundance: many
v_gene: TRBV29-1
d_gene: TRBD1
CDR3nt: TGCACCGATTCCCAGGGGGCGTACACTGAAGCTTTCTTT
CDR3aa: CTDSQGAYTEAFF

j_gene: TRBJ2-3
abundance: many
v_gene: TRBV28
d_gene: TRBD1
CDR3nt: TGTGCCAGCAGTTTACTGGGACAGGGAAAGGTTACGCAGTATTTT
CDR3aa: CASSLLGQGKVTQYF

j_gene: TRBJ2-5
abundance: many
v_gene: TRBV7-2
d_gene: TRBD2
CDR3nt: TGTGCCAGCAGCTTAGATTTAGCGGGAGGGCATGAGACCCAGTACTTC
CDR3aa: CASSLDLAGGHETQYF

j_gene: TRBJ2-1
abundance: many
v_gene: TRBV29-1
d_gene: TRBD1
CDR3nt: TGCAGCGTTGAGGTTCTGGGACAGGGCTACAATGAGCAGTTCTTC
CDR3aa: CSVEVLGQGYNEQFF

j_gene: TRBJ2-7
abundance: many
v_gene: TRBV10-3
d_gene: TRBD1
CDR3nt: TGTGCCATCAGGAAGACAGGGGGCGAGCAGTACTTC
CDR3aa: CAIRKTGGEQYF

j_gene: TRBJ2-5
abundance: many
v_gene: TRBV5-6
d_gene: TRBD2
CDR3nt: TGTGCCAGCAGGGAGGGAGGGGCGGAGACCCAGTACTTC
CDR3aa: CASREGGAETQYF

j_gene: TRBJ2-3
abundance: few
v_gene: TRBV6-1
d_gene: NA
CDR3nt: TGTGTCAGCAGTGAAGCCGGGGTCACAGATACGCAGTATTTT
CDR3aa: CVSSEAGVTDTQYF

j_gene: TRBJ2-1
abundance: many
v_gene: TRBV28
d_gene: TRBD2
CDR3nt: TGTGCCAGCTTTAGCGGGAGGGGGTACAATGAGCAGTTCTTC
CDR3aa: CASFSGRGYNEQFF

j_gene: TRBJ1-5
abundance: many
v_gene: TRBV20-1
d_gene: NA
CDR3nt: TGCAGTGCTAGAGATCAAGGATACAGATATAGCAATCAGCCCCAGCATTTT
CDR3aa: CSARDQGYRYSNQPQHF

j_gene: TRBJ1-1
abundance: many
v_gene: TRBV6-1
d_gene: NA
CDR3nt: TGTGCCAGCAGTGAAGCGGTCAGGAACACTGAAGCTTTCTTT
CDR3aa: CASSEAVRNTEAFF

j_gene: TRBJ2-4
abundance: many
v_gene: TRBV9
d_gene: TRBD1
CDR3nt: TGTGCCAGCAGCACGGACAGGGGGGACATTCAGTACTTC
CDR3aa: CASSTDRGDIQYF

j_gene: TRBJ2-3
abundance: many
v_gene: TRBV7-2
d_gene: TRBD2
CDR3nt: TGTGCCAGCAGCTTTTTTGCCGGGACTACCACAGATACGCAGTATTTT
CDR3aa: CASSFFAGTTTDTQYF

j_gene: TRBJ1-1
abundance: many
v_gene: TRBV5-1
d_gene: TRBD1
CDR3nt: TGCGCCAGCAGCTTAACCGGGACAGGGGAGCTATTGGCTTTCTTT
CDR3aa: CASSLTGTGELLAFF

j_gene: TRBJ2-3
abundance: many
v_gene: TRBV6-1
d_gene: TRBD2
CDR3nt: TGTGCCAGCACCCCCTCCGGACTAGCGGGAGGGCCAGATACGCAGTATTTT
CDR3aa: CASTPSGLAGGPDTQYF

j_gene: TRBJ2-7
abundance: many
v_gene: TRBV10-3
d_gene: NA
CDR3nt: TGTGCCATCGCACGAGACACATTCTACGAGCAGTACTTC
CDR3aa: CAIARDTFYEQYF

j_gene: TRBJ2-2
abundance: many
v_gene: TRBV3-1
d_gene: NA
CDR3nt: TGTGCCAGCAGGGGGAGGACAGCGAACACCGGGGAGCTGTTTTTT
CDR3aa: CASRGRTANTGELFF

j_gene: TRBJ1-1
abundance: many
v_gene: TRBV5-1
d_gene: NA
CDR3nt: TGCGCCAGCAGCCCACTTCCGCCTGAGAACACTGAAGCTTTCTTT
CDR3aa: CASSPLPPENTEAFF

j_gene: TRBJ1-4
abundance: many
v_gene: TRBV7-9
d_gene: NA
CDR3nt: TGTGCCAGCAGCACGGGGACGGATAATAATGAAAAACTGTTTTTT
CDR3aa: CASSTGTDNNEKLFF

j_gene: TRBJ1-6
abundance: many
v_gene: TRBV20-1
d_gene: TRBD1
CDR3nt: TGCAGTGCTTTGCGGACAGGGAGAGGTTCACCCCTCCACTTT
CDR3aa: CSALRTGRGSPLHF

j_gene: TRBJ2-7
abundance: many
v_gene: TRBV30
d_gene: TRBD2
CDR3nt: TGTGCCTGGAAAGGGCTAGCGGGTGAGCAGTACTTC
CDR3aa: CAWKGLAGEQYF

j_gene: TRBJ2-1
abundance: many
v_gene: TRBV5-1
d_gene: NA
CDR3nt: TGCGCCAGCAGCTTGGAGGGGCGTCTAGAGAATGAGCAGTTCTTC
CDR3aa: CASSLEGRLENEQFF

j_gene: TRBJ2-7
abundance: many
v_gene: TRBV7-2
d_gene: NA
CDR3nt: TGTGCCAGCAGCCCCATGCACGAGCAGTACTTC
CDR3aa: CASSPMHEQYF

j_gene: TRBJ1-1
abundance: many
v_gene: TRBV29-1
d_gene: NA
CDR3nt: TGCAGCGTTGACCCGGGCGTGGACACTGAAGCTTTCTTT
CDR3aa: CSVDPGVDTEAFF

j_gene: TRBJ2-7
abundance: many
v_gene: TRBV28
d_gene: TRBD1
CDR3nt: TGTGCCAGCAGGGGACAGACTAAAGTTTACGAGCAGTACTTC
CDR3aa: CASRGQTKVYEQYF

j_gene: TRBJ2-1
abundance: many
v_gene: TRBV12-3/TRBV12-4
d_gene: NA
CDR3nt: TGTGCCAGCAGTTTAGACCTCGGGAGGCAGTTCTTC
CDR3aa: CASSLDLGRQFF

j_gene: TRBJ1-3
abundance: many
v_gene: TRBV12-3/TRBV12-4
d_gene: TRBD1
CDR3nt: TGTGCCAGCAGGGGACAGGGGGCCGGCGGAAACACCATATATTTT
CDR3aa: CASRGQGAGGNTIYF

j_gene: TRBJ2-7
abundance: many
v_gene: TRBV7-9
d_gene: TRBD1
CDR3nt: TGTGCCAGCAGCCAACAGGGGCCCCCGCAGTACTTC
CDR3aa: CASSQQGPPQYF

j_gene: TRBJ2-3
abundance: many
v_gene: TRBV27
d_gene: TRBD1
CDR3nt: TGTGCCAGCAGACTCAACAGGGGTACAGATACGCAGTATTTT
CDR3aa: CASRLNRGTDTQYF

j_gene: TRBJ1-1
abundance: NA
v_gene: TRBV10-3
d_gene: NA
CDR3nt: TGTGCCATCAGTGTTGGGACGGGGAACACTGAAGCTTTCTTT
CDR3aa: CAISVGTGNTEAFF

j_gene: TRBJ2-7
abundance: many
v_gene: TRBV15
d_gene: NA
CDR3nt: TGTGCCACCAGCGGTCGGGCCCGAGGCTACGAGCAGTACTTC
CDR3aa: CATSGRARGYEQYF

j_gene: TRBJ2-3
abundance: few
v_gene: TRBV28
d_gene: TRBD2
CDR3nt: TGTGCCAGCAGTTCCCCCGCGGGACTACGCACAGATACGCAGTATTTT
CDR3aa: CASSSPAGLRTDTQYF

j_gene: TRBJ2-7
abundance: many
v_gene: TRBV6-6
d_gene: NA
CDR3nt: TGTGCCAGCTCCAGGGAGAGTGCCTACGAGCAGTACTTC
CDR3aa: CASSRESAYEQYF

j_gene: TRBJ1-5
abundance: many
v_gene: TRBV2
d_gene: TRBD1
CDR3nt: TGTGCCACCTCGGACAGGGGTTATCAGCCCCAGCATTTT
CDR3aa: CATSDRGYQPQHF

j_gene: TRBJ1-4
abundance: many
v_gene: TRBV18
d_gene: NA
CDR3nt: TGTGCCAGCTCACCACGATTGGGGTCTAATGAAAAACTGTTTTTT
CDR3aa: CASSPRLGSNEKLFF

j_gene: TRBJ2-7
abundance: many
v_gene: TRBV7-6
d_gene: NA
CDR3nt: TGTGCCAGCAGCGCATCCGGGTTTGGCGAGCAGTACTTC
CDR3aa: CASSASGFGEQYF

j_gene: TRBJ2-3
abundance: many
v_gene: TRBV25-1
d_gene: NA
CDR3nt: TGTGCCAGCCCTAAGGAACGGGCAGGGGGCACAGATACGCAGTATTTT
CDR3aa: CASPKERAGGTDTQYF

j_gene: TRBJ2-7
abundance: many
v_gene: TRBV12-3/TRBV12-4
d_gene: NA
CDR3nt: TGTGCCAGCAGTTTGAGTGCCGAGCAGTACTTC
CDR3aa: CASSLSAEQYF

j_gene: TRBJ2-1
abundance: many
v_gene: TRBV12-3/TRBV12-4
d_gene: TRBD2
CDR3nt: TGTGCCAGCAAAAGCGGGGCTAGCGGGAGAGGCGAGCAGTTCTTC
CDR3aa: CASKSGASGRGEQFF

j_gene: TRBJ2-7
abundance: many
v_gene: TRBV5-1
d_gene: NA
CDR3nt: TGCGCCAGCAGCTCCTCAGGGGTCTACGAGCAGTACTTC
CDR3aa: CASSSSGVYEQYF

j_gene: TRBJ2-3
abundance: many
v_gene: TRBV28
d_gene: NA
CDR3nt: TGTGCCAGCAGTCTCCCCATCTCTACTAGCACAGATACGCAGTATTTT
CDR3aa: CASSLPISTSTDTQYF

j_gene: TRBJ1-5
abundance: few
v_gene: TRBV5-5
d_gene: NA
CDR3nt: TGTGCCAGCAGCTTGGATGCGGGACGGCAGCCCCAGCATTTT
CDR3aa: CASSLDAGRQPQHF

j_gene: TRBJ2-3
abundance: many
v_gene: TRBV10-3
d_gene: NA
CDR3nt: TGTGCCATCAGTGAGGGGGGTGCCACAGATACGCAGTATTTT
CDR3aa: CAISEGGATDTQYF

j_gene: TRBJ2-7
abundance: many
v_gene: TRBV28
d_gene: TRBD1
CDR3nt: TGTGCCACCCGGACAGGGGAGTACGAGCAGTACTTC
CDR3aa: CATRTGEYEQYF

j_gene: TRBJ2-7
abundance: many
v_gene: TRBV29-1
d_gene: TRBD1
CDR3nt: TGCAGCGTTGAAGGCGGGACAGGGGGAGGCGAGCAGTACTTC
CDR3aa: CSVEGGTGGGEQYF

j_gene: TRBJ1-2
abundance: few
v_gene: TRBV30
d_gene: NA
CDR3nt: TGTGCCTGGGCCGACAACAGGAACTATGGCTACACCTTC
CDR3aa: CAWADNRNYGYTF

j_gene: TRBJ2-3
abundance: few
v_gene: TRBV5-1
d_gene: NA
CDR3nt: TGCGCCAGCAGATTGGACAGAGTCACAGATACGCAGTATTTT
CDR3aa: CASRLDRVTDTQYF

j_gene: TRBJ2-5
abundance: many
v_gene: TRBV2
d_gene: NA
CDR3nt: TGTGCCAGCAGTGAACTGGAGACCCAGTACTTC
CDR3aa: CASSELETQYF

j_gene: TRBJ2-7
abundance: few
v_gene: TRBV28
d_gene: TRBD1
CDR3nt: TGTGCCAGCAGGCGCACGGGACAGGGATACGAGCAGTACTTC
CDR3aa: CASRRTGQGYEQYF

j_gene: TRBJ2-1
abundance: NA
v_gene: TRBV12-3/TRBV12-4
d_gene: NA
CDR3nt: TGTGCCAGCAACAACAGATTCCAATTTTACAATGAGCAGTTCTTC
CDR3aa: CASNNRFQFYNEQFF

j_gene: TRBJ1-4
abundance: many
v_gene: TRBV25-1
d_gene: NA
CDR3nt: TGTGCCAGCACAGGGGCTAAGCCTGAAAAACTGTTTTTT
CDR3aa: CASTGAKPEKLFF

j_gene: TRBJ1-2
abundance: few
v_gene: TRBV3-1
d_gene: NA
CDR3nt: TGTGCCAGCAGCCCCCCAGGCCGGGGCCTCCGGGCTTCTAACTATGGCTACACCTTC
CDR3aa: CASSPPGRGLRASNYGYTF

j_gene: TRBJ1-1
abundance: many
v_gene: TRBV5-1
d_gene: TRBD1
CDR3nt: TGCGCCAGCAATCGGGACAGGGGATATAACACTGAAGCTTTCTTT
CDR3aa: CASNRDRGYNTEAFF

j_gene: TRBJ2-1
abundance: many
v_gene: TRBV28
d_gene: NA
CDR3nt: TGTGCCAGCAGTGTCCAGAGCGAGCAGTTCTTC
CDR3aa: CASSVQSEQFF

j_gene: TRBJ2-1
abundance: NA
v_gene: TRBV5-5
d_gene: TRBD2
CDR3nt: TGTGCCAGCAGCTTGGTGGCGGTTCCAGCGGGATGGACGGGTGAGCAGTTCTTC
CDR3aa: CASSLVAVPAGWTGEQFF

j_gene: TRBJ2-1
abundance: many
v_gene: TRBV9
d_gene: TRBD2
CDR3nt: TGTGCCAGCAGCCTAATAACACATAGCGGGCCCAATGAGCAGTTCTTC
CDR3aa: CASSLITHSGPNEQFF

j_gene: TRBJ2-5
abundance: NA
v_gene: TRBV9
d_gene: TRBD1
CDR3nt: TGTGCCAGCAGCGAAACAGGGGGCGGGAAGACCCAGTACTTC
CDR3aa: CASSETGGGKTQYF

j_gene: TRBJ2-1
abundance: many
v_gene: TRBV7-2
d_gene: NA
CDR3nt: TGTGCCAGCAGCTTAGTGGGAGGTTACAATGAGCAGTTCTTC
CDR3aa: CASSLVGGYNEQFF